Following are 10 T cell receptor beta chains from one sample sequenced in a study of PD-1 blockade in mismatch repair-deficient tumors. These receptors' targets are unknown. The time point is: approximately eleven-day in vitro stimulation with candidate neoantigen peptide 3. Sequenced by immunoSEQ multiplex PCR; TCRdb stores in-frame clones only, minus some. The data hold about 9,500 clones, with about 93% observed a single time. Source: cells cultured in vitro, taken from a patient treated with pembrolizumab. The receptors originated from an adult with mismatch repair-deficient cancer.

V usage is TRBV7-9 and J usage is TRBJ1-2; D not certain. Trimming took 6 bases from V and 6 from J, leaving 17 bases between them. Germline CDR1 is SEHNR and CDR2 is FQNEAQ (reference sequence). The CDR3 has 14 residues. The DNA for the CDR3 is TGTGCCAGCAGTCCCTACACGGCGGCTCATGGCTACACCTTC. Protein sequence: CASSPYTAAHGYTF.

Only one count was recorded for this clone. This chain links TRBV7-6 with TRBJ2-1, with a weak D call TRBD2 (6 bases). CDR1 and CDR2 from the germline V gene are SGHVS and FNYEAQ. CDR3 length equals 14 residues. The V and J ends lost 1 base and 9 bases respectively, with 13 bases between them. CDR3 amino acids: CASSLVERAGEQFF. The DNA for the CDR3 is TGTGCCAGCAGCTTAGTCGAGCGGGCGGGTGAGCAGTTCTTC.

The chain uses TRBV6-4 and TRBJ2-7; unclear D gene. V was trimmed by 6 bases and J by 2 bases, leaving 17 bases between them. Per germline, CDR1 MRHNA and CDR2 SNTAGT. This CDR3 is built from 15 residues. The CDR3 sequence is CASRPSNGDAYEQYF. CDR3 nucleotide sequence: TGTGCCAGCAGGCCTAGTAATGGCGATGCCTACGAGCAGTACTTC.

The V and J genes are TRBV5-4 and TRBJ2-2, with 15 bases lining up with TRBD2. The V and J ends lost 4 bases and 5 bases, in that order; junction bases with no gene match: 9. CDR1 is SGHNT, CDR2 YYREEE, per germline (reference sequence). CDR3 length: 18 amino acids. The CDR3 nucleotides are TGTGCCAGCAGCCCATGGACTAGCGGGAGGGCAGTTACCGGGGAGCTGTTTTTT. This translates into CASSPWTSGRAVTGELFF.

The chain employs TRBV5-1 and TRBJ2-2; D not certain. This CDR3 is built from 13 residues. Between the trimmed V and J ends, which lost 2 bases and 4 bases, there was a span of 6 bases. Germline lookup yields CDR1 SGHRS and CDR2 YFSETQ. CDR3 region: CASSFFGTGELFF. As DNA, the CDR3 is TGCGCCAGCAGCTTTTTTGGCACCGGGGAGCTGTTTTTT. The variable domain in full, with the rest retrieved from reference TRBV5-1 and TRBJ2-2, is KAGVTQTPRYLIKTRGQQVTLSCSPISGHRSVSWYQQTPGQGLQFLFEYFSETQRNKGNFPGRFSGRQFSNSRSEMNVSTLELGDSALYLCASSFFGTGELFFGEGSRLTVL.

This chain joins TRBV28 and TRBJ1-2; D gene ambiguous. V lost 1 base, J lost 8 bases, and 8 bases lay in between. CDR1 is MDHEN and CDR2 is SYDVKM in the germline V gene. The CDR3 covers 12 residues. The CDR3 protein is CASSLFRLGYTF. CDR3 nucleotide sequence: TGTGCCAGCAGTTTATTCAGGCTCGGCTACACCTTC.

J is TRBJ2-1 and V is TRBV6-6, with D perhaps matching TRBD1 (6 bases). The germline V and J ends were trimmed by 6 bases and 7 bases, with 19 bases remaining between them. The CDR3 runs 15 residues. CDR1 MNHNY and CDR2 SVGAGI come from the germline V gene (reference sequence). The CDR3 loop is CASSLGPGERNEQFF. CDR3 in DNA: TGTGCCAGCAGCCTTGGCCCAGGGGAGAGGAATGAGCAGTTCTTC.

The chain couples TRBV6-5 to TRBJ1-1; weak D call: TRBD1 (6 bases). This CDR3 is 15 amino acids long. Germline V gene data show CDR1 as MNHEY and CDR2 as SVGAGI. The V end lost 2 bases, the J end lost 4 bases, and 14 bases lay between the germline ends. The CDR3 sequence is CASSYEQGYGTEAFF. The CDR3 region has the DNA TGTGCCAGCAGTTACGAACAGGGATATGGCACTGAAGCTTTCTTT.

The chain combines TRBV9 with TRBJ1-6, with unresolved D. Germline V CDR1 and CDR2: SGDLS, YYNGEE. The CDR3 runs to 12 residues. Trimming took off 0 bases at V and 8 bases at J, with 3 bases between the two ends. The CDR3 loop reads CASSVEDSPLHF. As DNA, the CDR3 is TGTGCCAGCAGCGTAGAGGATTCACCCCTCCACTTT.

The CDR3 sequence: CASTQRGAGENTGELFF. CDR3 in DNA: TGTGCCAGCACCCAAAGGGGAGCGGGAGAGAACACCGGGGAGCTGTTTTTT. The chain couples TRBV27 to TRBJ2-2; TRBD2 aligns across 8 bases. CDR3 size: 17 residues. Germline V CDR1 and CDR2: MNHEY, SMNVEV (reference sequence). The J segment lost 1 base and the V segment lost 7 bases, leaving 11 bases of the junction unmatched.